Below are 20 T cell receptor beta chains sequenced from a single sample in a study of CD8+CD57+ T cells in acquired aplastic anemia. Patients sequenced had flow cytometry evidence of CD8+CD57+ cell expansion. The template for TCR beta VDJ and CDR3 sequence profiling was genomic DNA. Each CDR3 protein gets one entry after TCRdb re-called the reads with MiXCR. The sample lists 450,000 to 550,000 distinct CDR3 sequences, around 30% occurring once. Sequencing was performed on sorted CD4+, CD8+, or CD8+CD57+ T cells (not recorded which) from PBMCs. These receptors were obtained from a human donor with aplastic anemia.

The gene calls are TRBV11-2 and TRBJ1-3, with 8 nucleotides matching TRBD1. The germline CDR1 and CDR2 sequences are SGHAT and FQNNGV. There are 16 residues in the CDR3. V lost 1 base, J lost 3 bases, and 5 bases stayed unmatched. The CDR3 is CASSLGQGTIGNTIYF. The CDR3 nucleotides read TGTGCCAGCAGCTTAGGACAGGGGACGATTGGAAACACCATATATTTT.

This clonotype was seen ten or more times. The J gene is TRBJ2-3, the V gene TRBV12-3 or TRBV12-4; D uncertain. This CDR3 region has 11 residues. Trimming took off 5 bases at V and 6 bases at J, with 6 bases between the two ends. The CDR3 bases are TGTGCCAGCAGTACCGGGGATACGCAGTATTTT. Protein: CASSTGDTQYF.

In this sample, this clonotype turned up many times. The rearrangement uses TRBV2 and TRBJ2-7, with 10 bases fitting TRBD1. The CDR3 totals 14 residues. V lost 3 bases and J lost 3; bases outside the gene matches: 2. Germline V gene sequence: CDR1 SNHLY, CDR2 FYNNEI. CDR3 in DNA: TGTGCCAGCAGTGATGGGACAGGGGACTACGAGCAGTACTTC. This gives the protein CASSDGTGDYEQYF.

V gene TRBV5-1 combines with J gene TRBJ2-2, with TRBD2 matching over 8 bases. There are 17 residues in the CDR3. J lost 3 bases, V lost 3 bases, and 10 bases had no gene match. CDR1 is SGHRS and CDR2 is YFSETQ in the germline V gene. CDR3 loop: CASSSGWRGVDTGELFF. In DNA form, the CDR3 reads TGCGCCAGCAGCTCCGGATGGCGGGGGGTGGACACCGGGGAGCTGTTTTTT.

In the case of this clonotype: One base away lies a much larger clone, so this may be a sequencing read error. J is TRBJ2-7 and V is TRBV7-6; 8 nucleotides align to TRBD2. CDR1 is SGHVS, CDR2 FNYEAQ, per germline. The length of the CDR3 is 14 residues. The V and J ends lost 1 base and 6 bases, in that order; junction bases with no gene match: 5. The CDR3 DNA reads as TGTGCCAGCAGCTTAGGACGCGGGAGGACCGAGCAGTACTTC. Its protein product is CASSLGRGRTEQYF. Full variable domain (rest looked up from reference TRBV7-6 and TRBJ2-7): GAGVSQSPRYKVTKRGQDVALRCDPISGHVSLYWYRQALGQGPEFLTYFNYEAQQDKSGLPNDRFSAERPEGSISTLTIQRTEQRDSAMYRCASSLGRGRTEQYFGPGTRLTVT.

Ten or more counts support this clonotype. The CDR3 loop is CATSREETGLNSPLHF. CDR3 nucleotide sequence: TGTGCCACCAGCAGAGAAGAGACAGGGCTTAATTCACCCCTCCACTTT. The V gene is TRBV15, the J gene TRBJ1-6, with 7 bases lining up with TRBD1. Germline-derived CDR1 and CDR2 are LNHNV and YYDKDF (reference sequence). CDR3 length: 16 residues. V lost 0 bases and J lost 6; bases outside the gene matches: 5.

This chain connects TRBV2 to TRBJ2-7, with TRBD1 matching over 9 bases. CDR3 length: 15 amino acids. Unmatched junction bases numbered 9, after V lost 6 bases and J lost 3 bases. CDR1 is SNHLY and CDR2 is FYNNEI in the germline V gene. CDR3 sequence reads: CASREMGQGFYEQYV. DNA for the CDR3: TGTGCCAGCAGGGAGATGGGACAGGGATTCTACGAGCAGTACGTC.

This clonotype came up many times. The V and J genes are TRBV15 and TRBJ1-1; 10 bases align to TRBD1. The CDR3 runs to 15 residues. V shed 1 base and J 5 bases; nucleotides not matched to a gene: 4. From germline, CDR1 is LNHNV and CDR2 YYDKDF (reference sequence). CDR3 in DNA: TGTGCCACCAGCAGAGGGACAGGGGGATGGACTGAAGCTTTCTTT. The encoded protein is CATSRGTGGWTEAFF.

The rearrangement uses TRBV12-3 or TRBV12-4 and TRBJ1-1; D possibly corresponds to TRBD1 (5 bases). The CDR3 contains 12 residues. Trimming left V 5 bases short and J 11 bases short, with 15 bases between. CDR3: CASSPPGWRAFF. CDR3 sequence (DNA): TGTGCCAGCAGTCCCCCAGGGTGGAGGGCTTTCTTT.

At least ten counts were recorded for this clonotype. V usage is TRBV12-5 and J usage is TRBJ2-7; no clear D gene. From germline, CDR1 is LGHNT and CDR2 FRNRAP. The CDR3 runs to 11 residues. Trimming pared 5 bases from V and 9 bases from J, leaving 11 bases between. The CDR3 spells CASGTARVQYF. The CDR3 nucleotides are TGTGCTAGTGGTACCGCCCGGGTGCAGTACTTC.

The table lists this clonotype with many counts. The chain links TRBV20-1 to TRBJ2-1; 7 positions match TRBD1. This CDR3 comprises 12 residues. Germline V CDR1 and CDR2: DFQATT, SNEGSKA (reference sequence). Trimming took 5 bases from V and 3 from J; bases not matched to a gene: 1. The CDR3 DNA reads TGCAGTGCTGGGACAGTCTACAATGAGCAGTTCTTC. Encoded protein: CSAGTVYNEQFF.

This clonotype was seen at least ten times. The genes are TRBV10-3 and TRBJ1-1; the D gene is possibly TRBD1 (5 bases). V was clipped by 10 bases and J by 3 bases, with 15 bases between them. CDR1 is ENHRY, CDR2 SYGVKD, per germline. This CDR3 spans 13 amino acids. CDR3 sequence (DNA): TGTGCCAACAGGATGGGGGTGGACACTGAAGCTTTCTTT. Translating gives CANRMGVDTEAFF.

The V gene is TRBV29-1, the J gene TRBJ2-7; D not certain. There are 12 residues in the CDR3. Germline assignment: CDR1 SQVTM and CDR2 ANQGSEA. V lost 4 bases and J 1 base, leaving 8 bases between the germline ends. CDR3 amino acids: CSVGPTSYEQYF. In nucleotides, the CDR3 is TGCAGCGTTGGACCTACGTCCTACGAGCAGTACTTC.

This clonotype was counted ten times or more. The chain is built from TRBV6-5 and TRBJ1-2; tentative D call: TRBD1 (5 bases). This CDR3 is built from 12 residues. From germline, CDR1 is MNHEY and CDR2 SVGAGI. Trimming removed 10 bases at V and 8 bases at J, with 17 bases between. CDR3 sequence reads: CAIHTGDGGYTF. CDR3 DNA sequence: TGTGCCATCCATACGGGGGATGGCGGCTACACCTTC.

This clonotype has only a few counts. The chain joins TRBV11-1 to TRBJ2-7, with TRBD1 matching 11 bases. The junction had 9 bases not matched to a gene; V was cut back by 1 base and J by 4 bases. CDR1 is SGHAT and CDR2 is FQDESV in the germline V gene (reference sequence). The CDR3 sequence is 17 residues long. DNA for the CDR3: TGTGCCAGCAGCTTAGTAACGGGACAGGGGGGATTTTACGAGCAGTACTTC. This sequence encodes CASSLVTGQGGFYEQYF.

This clonotype was detected only a few times. The gene calls are TRBV9 and TRBJ2-1; D possibly corresponds to TRBD1 (7 bases). The germline V gene encodes CDR1 SGDLS and CDR2 YYNGEE. V was pared by 4 bases and J by 4 bases, with 15 bases between. The CDR3 extends over 15 amino acids. The CDR3 DNA is TGTGCCAGCAGCATTCGCGGGACAGAATACAATGAGCAGTTCTTC. Encoded protein: CASSIRGTEYNEQFF.

As to this clonotype: Lacking the conserved final phenylalanine or tryptophan, this CDR3 likely reflects a read error. V usage is TRBV19 and J usage is TRBJ2-7, with D possibly matching TRBD1 (6 bases). The CDR3 has 13 amino acids. Between the trimmed V and J ends, which lost 7 bases and 6 bases, there was a span of 16 bases. Germline V gives CDR1 LNHDA, CDR2 SQIVND (reference sequence). The CDR3 protein is CASNGDIGLEQYL. Here the CDR3 DNA reads TGTGCCAGTAATGGGGACATTGGTCTCGAGCAGTACCTC.

The chain carries TRBV5-4 and TRBJ1-2; D possibly corresponds to TRBD1 (5 bases). Deletions cut 4 bases from V and 4 bases from J, with 14 bases between. Germline CDR1 reads SGHNT; CDR2 reads YYREEE (reference sequence). There are 14 residues in the CDR3. CDR3 loop: CASSAGEGRYGYTF. DNA for the CDR3: TGTGCCAGCAGCGCTGGGGAGGGGCGCTATGGCTACACCTTC.

The J gene is TRBJ1-2, the V gene TRBV25-1, with no clear D. Germline V gives CDR1 MGHDK, CDR2 SYGVNS. Trimming removed 6 bases from V and 0 bases from J, with 14 bases in between. The CDR3 runs to 15 residues. CDR3 in amino acids: CASRERESPNYGYTF. In DNA form, the CDR3 reads TGTGCCAGCAGGGAGCGGGAGTCACCTAACTATGGCTACACCTTC.

Comment on this clonotype: A much larger clone differs from this one at a single base, so this may be a read error. The chain employs TRBV19 and TRBJ1-5; D uncertain. The CDR3 has 14 amino acids. Germline V lookup: CDR1 LNHDA, CDR2 SQIVND (reference sequence). V lost 8 bases and J lost 6, with 17 bases in between. The CDR3 sequence is CASGYLEVGQPQHF. CDR3 DNA sequence: TGTGCCAGTGGGTATCTTGAGGTGGGTCAGCCCCAGCATTTT.